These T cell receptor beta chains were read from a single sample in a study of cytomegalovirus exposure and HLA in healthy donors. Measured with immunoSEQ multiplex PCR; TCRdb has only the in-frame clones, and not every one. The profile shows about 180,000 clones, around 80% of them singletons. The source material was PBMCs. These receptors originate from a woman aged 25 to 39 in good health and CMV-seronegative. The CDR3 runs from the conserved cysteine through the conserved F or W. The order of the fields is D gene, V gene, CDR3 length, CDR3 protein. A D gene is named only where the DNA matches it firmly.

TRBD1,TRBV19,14,CASSRDRGGAEAFF
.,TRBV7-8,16,CASSLDSRLAGTEAFF
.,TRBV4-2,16,CASSQDLRQFNQPQHF
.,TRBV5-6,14,CASSFQGVNEKLFF
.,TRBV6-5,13,CASSAGQLYGYTF
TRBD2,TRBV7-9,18,CASSLGPTSGGISYEQYF
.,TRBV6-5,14,CASSYSRGVYEQYF
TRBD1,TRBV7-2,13,CASSFRQGTEAFF
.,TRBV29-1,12,CSVKYAGNTIYF
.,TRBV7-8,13,CASSLGFENEQFF
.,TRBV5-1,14,CASSFEGGSTEAFF
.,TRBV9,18,CASSVGTAEHSGANVLTF
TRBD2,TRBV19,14,CASGRGGNQETQYF
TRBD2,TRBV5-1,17,CASSPLTSGVSTDTQYF
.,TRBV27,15,CASSPGRGRGYEQYF
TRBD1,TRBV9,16,CASSGTRQGSTDTQYF
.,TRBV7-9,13,CASSLIRDQPQHF
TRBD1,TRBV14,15,CASSTRDRVNSPLHF
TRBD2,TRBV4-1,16,CASSHNLAGDAYEQYF
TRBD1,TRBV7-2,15,CASSPGTGWVYGYTF
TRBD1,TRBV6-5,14,CASSPGDRVYGYTF
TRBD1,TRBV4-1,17,CASSQDNRGVGYTEAFF
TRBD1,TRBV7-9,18,CASSVTPDRGLAKNIQYF
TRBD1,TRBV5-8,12,CASSLDRAPSSF
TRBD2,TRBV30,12,CAWTSGVYEQYF
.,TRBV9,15,CASSVVRGAGTEAFF
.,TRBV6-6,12,CASRGQRYEQYF
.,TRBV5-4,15,CASSPGGITNEKLFF
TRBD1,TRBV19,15,CASSIDRAGNEKLFF
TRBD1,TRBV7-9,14,CASITGQDGETQYF
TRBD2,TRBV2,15,CASSGGLAGDYEQYF
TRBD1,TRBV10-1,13,CASSGPGGGEAFF
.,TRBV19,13,CASSEGRNTEAFF
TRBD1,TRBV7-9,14,CASSSQGGNTEAFF
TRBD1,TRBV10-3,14,CATHVTGTGNGAFF
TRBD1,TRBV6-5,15,CASSLGGQGAGGYTF
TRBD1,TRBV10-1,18,CASSLQPAGQGGVTEAFF